This is a list of T cell receptor beta chains from one sample in a study of OX40 agonist ivuxolimab in advanced cancers. Generated by immunoSEQ multiplex PCR, the TCRdb table keeps only in-frame clones and is missing some. The repertoire consists of 100,000 to 140,000 clones, with 75% to 95% occurring once and the leading ten covering approximately 1.1%. Sequencing used CD4+ or CD8+ T cells sorted from blood, obtained in a trial of the OX40 agonist ivuxolimab. These receptor sequences come from an adult with an advanced solid tumor such as melanoma, head and neck, liver or kidney cancer. Both conserved end residues are part of each CDR3. Fields, in order: V gene, D gene, J gene, clone size, CDR3 length, CDR3 DNA, CDR3 protein. A D gene is named only where the DNA matches it firmly. Rows give clone size only sometimes, using once, few, many, or a class for an expanded clone.

>TRBV7-2|NA|TRBJ2-5|NA|14
TGTGCCAGCAGCTTCGGGGCAGGCCAAGAGACCCAGTACTTC
CASSFGAGQETQYF
>TRBV19|TRBD2|TRBJ2-3|once|16
TGTGCCAGTAGTGCCGAACTAGCGGGAGTAGGGGATACGCAGTATTTT
CASSAELAGVGDTQYF
>TRBV6-5|NA|TRBJ2-7|NA|14
TGTGCCACAACTAAAACAGGGCCATATTACGAGCAGTACTTC
CATTKTGPYYEQYF
>TRBV2|NA|TRBJ1-1|NA|14
TGTGCCAGCAGCGGCCCGCATCCGAACACTGAAGCTTTCTTT
CASSGPHPNTEAFF
>TRBV7-2|NA|TRBJ2-1|NA|15
TGTGCCAGCAGCTTACAGGCGGGCGCCGGCGATGAGCAGTTCTTC
CASSLQAGAGDEQFF
>TRBV28|NA|TRBJ1-2|once|18
TGTGCCAGCACCACTAACCCCGGGAGGCAGGGGAGCGACTATGGCTACACCTTC
CASTTNPGRQGSDYGYTF
>TRBV27|TRBD2|TRBJ2-7|NA|17
TGTGCCAGCAGTTTCGGGACTAGCGGGACCTCCCGCGGACAGCAGTACTTC
CASSFGTSGTSRGQQYF
>TRBV7-2|TRBD2|TRBJ2-1|NA|15
TGTGCCAGCAGCTTTAGCGGGAGCTCCTACAATGAGCAGTTCTTC
CASSFSGSSYNEQFF
>TRBV27|NA|TRBJ2-2|NA|15
TGTGCCAGCACCCCAAGCGGGCGGGGCACCGGGGAGCTGTTTTTT
CASTPSGRGTGELFF
>TRBV27|NA|TRBJ1-5|NA|13
TGTGCCAGCAGTTTAAGCAGCAATCAGCCCCAGCATTTT
CASSLSSNQPQHF
>TRBV7-9|TRBD1|TRBJ1-3|NA|15
TGTGCCAGCAGTGGAACAGGGGAAGAAGGAAACACCATATATTTT
CASSGTGEEGNTIYF
>TRBV7-2|NA|TRBJ1-4|NA|15
TGTGCCAGCAGCTTAGGGGGGGCCGCTAATGAAAAACTGTTTTTT
CASSLGGAANEKLFF
>TRBV7-8|NA|TRBJ2-7|NA|16
TGTGTCAGCAGCTGGGATTCTCCAGGGATGGGCTACGAGCAGTACTTC
CVSSWDSPGMGYEQYF
>TRBV18|TRBD1|TRBJ2-2|once|16
TGTGCCAGCTCACCCCCGGGGACAGGGATACCCGGGGAGCTGTTTTTT
CASSPPGTGIPGELFF
>TRBV18|NA|TRBJ2-1|NA|15
TGTGCCAGCTCACCACCGGGGGACTCCTACAATGAGCAGTTCTTC
CASSPPGDSYNEQFF
>TRBV11-3|TRBD1|TRBJ2-7|NA|17
TGTGCCAGCAGCTCTCGGGGACAGGGCTTTTCCTCCTACGAGCAGTACTTC
CASSSRGQGFSSYEQYF
>TRBV5-5|TRBD1|TRBJ1-5|once|17
TGTGCCAGCAGCTTCAGACCGGGACAGGGAATTAATCAGCCCCAGCATTTT
CASSFRPGQGINQPQHF
>TRBV5-4|NA|TRBJ2-7|NA|14
TGTGCCAGCAGCTTGGGGCAGGGAGTGAGCGAGCAGTACTTC
CASSLGQGVSEQYF
>TRBV10-3|TRBD1|TRBJ2-1|NA|18
TGTGCCATCAGTGAGCAGGCGCCAGGGACAGGGGGATTAAATGAGCAGTTCTTC
CAISEQAPGTGGLNEQFF
>TRBV30|NA|TRBJ1-2|NA|12
TGTGCCTGGAGCGCTGGACTTTATGGCTACACCTTC
CAWSAGLYGYTF
>TRBV28|NA|TRBJ1-2|few|15
TGTGCCAGCAGTGTGGGACTCGGGAGTAACTATGGCTACACCTTC
CASSVGLGSNYGYTF
>TRBV27|NA|TRBJ1-2|NA|18
TGTGCCAGCAGTTCAAAACCCCCTCGGGGGGAAGGGGGCTATGGCTACACCTTC
CASSSKPPRGEGGYGYTF
>TRBV28|NA|TRBJ2-7|NA|16
TGTGCCAGCAAAACTGGAGGGTCGGGAAAACGGGACGAGCAGTACTTC
CASKTGGSGKRDEQYF
>TRBV25-1|TRBD1|TRBJ1-1|NA|14
TGTGCCAGCAGGGACAGGGGGGGTGGGGCTGAAGCTTTCTTT
CASRDRGGGAEAFF
>TRBV28|NA|TRBJ1-1|few|13
TGTGCCAGCAGTTTGCAGGGGAACACTGAAGCTTTCTTT
CASSLQGNTEAFF
>TRBV6-6|NA|TRBJ1-4|NA|12
TGTGCCAGCAGTTACGCCCCCGGGACCCTGTTTTTT
CASSYAPGTLFF
>TRBV6-1|NA|TRBJ1-1|NA|15
TGTGCCAGCAGTGAAGGGAAAGGGCTGAACACTGAAGCTTTCTTT
CASSEGKGLNTEAFF
>TRBV1|NA|TRBJ2-7|NA|16
TGCACCAGCAGCCAAGATGGGCGGTCTGGCTCCTACGAGCAGTACTTC
CTSSQDGRSGSYEQYF
>TRBV10-1|NA|TRBJ2-5|NA|15
TGCGCCAGCAGTGAGTCGTTGGGGGCCGGGGAGACCCAGTACTTC
CASSESLGAGETQYF
>TRBV18|NA|TRBJ1-1|NA|14
TGTGCCAGCTCCCTACAGGAAGTGCCAACTGAAGCTTTCTTT
CASSLQEVPTEAFF
>TRBV28|TRBD1|TRBJ1-1|NA|16
TGTGCCAGCAGTTTATGGGCAGGGGGCGTCAGTACTGAAGCTTTCTTT
CASSLWAGGVSTEAFF
>TRBV5-1|NA|TRBJ2-7|NA|15
TGCGCCAGCAGTTCATCGGTGGAAAGAACCTACGAGCAGTACTTC
CASSSSVERTYEQYF
>TRBV6-5|NA|TRBJ1-6|NA|13
TGTGCCAGCAGTTACGCCCGGGAGTCACCCCTCCACTTT
CASSYARESPLHF
>TRBV13|NA|TRBJ2-1|NA|14
TGTGCCAGCAGCTTAACGGTAACGGAACGAGAGCAGTTCTTC
CASSLTVTEREQFF
>TRBV19|TRBD1|TRBJ2-7|NA|12
TGTGCCAGTAGTGACAGGGCCTACGAGCAGTACTTC
CASSDRAYEQYF
>TRBV28|TRBD2|TRBJ2-7|NA|18
TGTGCCAGCAGTTTCCCAACGGGACTAGCGGGAGGGTGGGACGAGCAGTACTTC
CASSFPTGLAGGWDEQYF
>TRBV14|NA|TRBJ1-1|NA|13
TGTGCCAGTCAAGCAGTGATGAACACTGAAGCTTTCTTT
CASQAVMNTEAFF
>TRBV28|TRBD1|TRBJ1-5|NA|17
TGTGCCAGCGGGACAGGGGGTCGACGAAGTCGCAATCAGCCCCAGCATTTT
CASGTGGRRSRNQPQHF
>TRBV9|NA|TRBJ2-5|NA|15
TGTGCCAGCAGCGTAGAAGTGGATCCGCAAGAGACCCAGTACTTC
CASSVEVDPQETQYF
>TRBV30|TRBD2|TRBJ2-5|NA|13
TGTGCCTGGAGTAGCGGGACGGGGAAGACCCAGTACTTC
CAWSSGTGKTQYF
>TRBV27|NA|TRBJ1-4|NA|15
TGTGCCAGCAGTTTACAGCGGCAGGGGCATGAAAAACTGTTTTTT
CASSLQRQGHEKLFF
>TRBV10-3|TRBD2|TRBJ2-3|NA|14
TGTGCCATCAGGCGGGAGGTGGGCACAGATACGCAGTATTTT
CAIRREVGTDTQYF
>TRBV2|NA|TRBJ2-4|few|11
TGTGCCAGCAGCGAACGGGACATTCAGTACTTC
CASSERDIQYF
>TRBV28|NA|TRBJ2-6|NA|15
TGTGCCAGCAGCCCCGACACCTCTGGGGCCAACGTCCTGACTTTC
CASSPDTSGANVLTF
>TRBV11-2|TRBD1|TRBJ2-7|NA|17
TGTGCCAGCAGCTTAAGAGGTGAACGGGGACAGGGTTCCGAGCAGTACTTC
CASSLRGERGQGSEQYF
>TRBV4-1|TRBD1|TRBJ2-1|NA|16
TGCGCCAGCAGCCGCCTCCCAGGGGGTACCCACAATGAGCAGTTCTTC
CASSRLPGGTHNEQFF
>TRBV5-1|NA|TRBJ2-1|NA|13
TGCGCCAGCAGCTTTCAGGGGTTTCCTGAGCAGTTCTTC
CASSFQGFPEQFF
>TRBV5-1|NA|TRBJ1-1|NA|13
TGCGCCAGCAGCTTGGCCGAGATCGCTGAAGCTTTCTTT
CASSLAEIAEAFF
>TRBV28|NA|TRBJ2-2|NA|14
TGTGCCAGCAGGACGGCCCTAGTGACCGGGGAGCTGTTTTTT
CASRTALVTGELFF
>TRBV27|TRBD2|TRBJ2-7|NA|20
TGTGCCAGCAGTTTTCGTGGGACAGGGGTGACTAGCGGGAGCTCCTACGAGCAGTACTTC
CASSFRGTGVTSGSSYEQYF
>TRBV5-1|TRBD2|TRBJ2-7|NA|13
TGCGCCAGCTCTGGCGGGAGCTCCTACGAGCAGTACTTC
CASSGGSSYEQYF
>TRBV19|TRBD1|TRBJ1-5|NA|16
TGTGCCAGTAGACCCCCCGGGACAGCGGGCAATCAGCCCCAGCATTTT
CASRPPGTAGNQPQHF